This T cell receptor (beta chain) is from a study of blood T cell repertoires in COVID-19. Across the whole study: COVID-19 samples from acute and convalescent phases originated in the United States, Italy and Spain.

Original processing methods: Reference gene primers were amplified, and this amplification served to estimate nucleated cell counts. Here immunoSEQ multiplex PCR was the method, and the copy in TCRdb shows in-frame clones only, minus some. The V and J calls and clone size are taken from that table; D and trimming were inferred from the DNA. The sample yields roughly 64,000 clones, 65% to 90% seen once. The CDR3 extends over 18 amino acids. Germline V gene sequence: CDR1 MNHNS, CDR2 SASEGT. J was trimmed by 5 bases and V by 1 base; bases with no gene match: 9. J is TRBJ2-3 and V is TRBV6-1, with 13 bases matching TRBD2. Source material: peripheral blood. The receptor comes from a man aged 50-60 years with active COVID-19. The CDR3 nucleotides read TGTGCCAGCAGTGAAGGTAGGACTAGCGGGGGACTAGGAGATACGCAGTATTTT. Protein sequence: CASSEGRTSGGLGDTQYF.